The 2 T cell receptor beta chains listed next were all sequenced from one sample in a study of cytomegalovirus exposure and HLA in healthy donors. The assay was immunoSEQ multiplex PCR, and TCRdb's table has in-frame clones only and misses some. The sample includes about 240,000 clones, around 85% of them seen just once. Input material: PBMCs. Receptor source: a woman in her 30s in good health and CMV-seropositive.

The CDR3 reads CASSGRGGNGYTF. CDR3 sequence (DNA): TGTGCCAGCAGCGGCAGGGGTGGAAACGGCTACACCTTC. V gene TRBV13 combines with J gene TRBJ1-2; a weak D match, TRBD1 (6 bases). V lost 5 bases to trimming and J lost 8 bases, with 15 bases between them. Looked up from germline, CDR1 is PRHDT and CDR2 is FYEKMQ (reference sequence). This CDR3 has 13 residues.

The chain employs TRBV9 and TRBJ2-7; 8 bases agree with TRBD1. The V gene's germline CDR1 is SGDLS and CDR2 YYNGEE. J was trimmed by 2 bases and V by 0 bases; bases with no gene match: 4. CDR3 size: 15 residues. DNA of the CDR3: TGTGCCAGCAGCGTAGGAGGACAGGGAGCCTACGAGCAGTACTTC. Translated: CASSVGGQGAYEQYF.